This passage covers 7 T cell receptor beta chains from one sample sequenced in a study of monozygotic twins with inflammatory bowel disease. For each CDR3 protein, TCRdb gives one entry from its re-call of the 5' RACE reads, without DNA. In all, the sample yields fewer than 450,000 distinct CDR3 sequences. Sequenced sample: blood. These receptors were collected from a human donor with ulcerative colitis or Crohn's disease, or a healthy co-twin of an affected twin (not recorded which).

This chain uses TRBV7-9 with TRBJ2-5; TCRdb picks TRBD1, but there is no DNA to check that call. Germline V gene data show CDR1 as SEHNR and CDR2 as FQNEAQ (reference sequence). The CDR3 contains 14 residues. This CDR3 is CASSLLRGSETQYF.

The CDR3 here is CASSLALGQGNTGELFF. The rearrangement joins TRBV5-1 to TRBJ2-2; TCRdb picks TRBD1, but there is no DNA to check that call. This CDR3 region has 17 residues. CDR1 and CDR2 from the germline V gene are SGHRS and YFSETQ.

The J gene is TRBJ2-1, the V gene TRBV20-1; TCRdb names TRBD1, which stays unverified in the absence of DNA. The CDR3 is made up of 13 amino acids. Germline CDR1 and CDR2: DFQATT and SNEGSKA (reference sequence). This CDR3 is CSAPDRGDDEQFF.

The J gene is TRBJ2-2, the V gene TRBV6-1; TCRdb names TRBD1, which stays unverified in the absence of DNA. The germline CDR1 and CDR2 sequences are MNHNS and SASEGT. This CDR3 is built from 15 residues. CDR3: CASSRRGITGELFFF.

V gene TRBV15 combines with J gene TRBJ2-5. Germline-derived CDR1 and CDR2 are LNHNV and YYDKDF (reference sequence). The CDR3 covers 15 residues. CDR3 residues: CATSRDAVMRETQYF.

This chain joins TRBV27 and TRBJ1-4; without DNA, the TCRdb call of TRBD1 cannot be checked. Germline assignment: CDR1 MNHEY and CDR2 SMNVEV (reference sequence). This CDR3 contains 17 residues. The CDR3 sequence is CASRGGQGATRNEKLFF.

J is TRBJ1-2 and V is TRBV5-1; no DNA is available, so the TRBD1 call from TCRdb remains unchecked. This CDR3 is 13 amino acids long. Per the germline V gene, CDR1 is SGHRS and CDR2 is YFSETQ. The chain's CDR3 is CASALRGDYGYTF.